The sequence of this TCR beta chain was determined in a study of CD8+ T cells in alopecia areata. Study context: Spontaneous alopecia affected the approximately 6-12-month-old C3H/HeJ graft donors, whose skin was transplanted to approximately 6-11-week-old female C3H/HeJ mice. Findings of the study overall: Sequencing of scalp samples also captures resident alphabeta T cells of normal skin. Compared with normal scalp, lesional scalp had higher clonality and more expanded CD8+ clones. Unlike in mice, where it was clearer, TCR sharing across patients was less clear, possibly HLA-related.

Markers including CD4, CD8alpha, NKG2D and NKG2ACE guided sorting of pooled cutaneous lymph node cells. This clone has just a few counts. What it recognizes is unknown. Mouse gene names apply. The read ends 4 residues before the CDR3 terminus; that terminus is restored from the germline J gene. The sample contains more than one DNA sequence encoding this CDR3. CDR1 and CDR2 from the germline V gene are LGHDT and YNNKQL (reference sequence). Trimming removed 4 bases at V and 0 bases at J, with 9 bases between. The CDR3 has 14 amino acids. It was cDNA, reverse transcribed from extracted RNA, that served as the sequencing template. Some clones are missing from TCRdb's copy, which holds only in-frame ones; the method was immunoSEQ multiplex PCR. Sampling found about 270,000 clones, none seen once.

The specimen was CD4+ T cells sorted from a lymph node. The TCR originated in a C3H/HeJ mouse with alopecia areata. MHC haplotype of the strain: H2-k. The V gene is TRBV4, the J gene TRBJ1-1; perhaps TRBD1 as D (6 bases). The DNA read from the CDR3 is TGTGCCAGCAGCTTACAGGGAGCAAACACA. Translated: CASSLQGANT. In full, the CDR3 is CASSLQGANTEVFF.